The 13 T cell receptor beta chains in this list originate from one sample, sequenced in a study of blood T cell repertoires in COVID-19. Sequenced by immunoSEQ multiplex PCR; TCRdb stores in-frame clones only, minus some. The sample holds about 89,000 clones, nearly 95% seen once. The sample consisted of peripheral blood. All receptors come from a human donor with active COVID-19. The donor label of this sample is uncertain.

V and J are TRBV11-2 and TRBJ2-7; no clear D gene. This CDR3 has 15 residues. Germline V gene sequence: CDR1 SGHAT, CDR2 FQNNGV. V was pared by 0 bases and J by 7 bases, with 16 bases between. CDR3 DNA: TGTGCCAGCAGCTTAGACTCTCTCGAGATCAGGGAGCAGTACTTC. This codes for CASSLDSLEIREQYF.

This chain's CDR3 is CASSFRATRGEKLFF. The CDR3 nucleotides read TGTGCCAGCAGTTTCAGGGCGACTAGGGGTGAAAAACTGTTTTTT. V is TRBV28 and J is TRBJ1-4, with D maybe TRBD1 (5 bases). The CDR3 consists of 15 residues. CDR1 MDHEN and CDR2 SYDVKM come from the germline V gene. Trimming removed 3 bases from V and 7 bases from J, with 15 bases in between.

The V gene is TRBV2, the J gene TRBJ1-1; D unresolved. The CDR3 is made up of 14 amino acids. Between the trimmed V and J ends, which lost 4 bases and 3 bases, there was a span of 12 bases. Germline V gives CDR1 SNHLY, CDR2 FYNNEI. CDR3 in amino acids: CASSGSPAYTEAFF. DNA for the CDR3: TGTGCCAGCAGTGGGAGCCCGGCGTACACTGAAGCTTTCTTT.

The genes are TRBV5-4 and TRBJ1-1; maybe TRBD1 (5 bases). With 3 bases removed from V and 1 base from J, the gap between germline ends came to 7 bases. Germline V gene data show CDR1 as SGHNT and CDR2 as YYREEE (reference sequence). The CDR3 contains 13 residues. CDR3 in DNA: TGTGCCAGCAGCTACGACAGGAACACTGAAGCTTTCTTT. Amino acids: CASSYDRNTEAFF.

The CDR3 is CASSPLTGLGGYTF. Written as DNA, the CDR3 is TGTGCCAGCTCACCCTTGACAGGGCTGGGTGGCTACACCTTC. The chain carries TRBV18 and TRBJ1-2, with 7 bases aligning to TRBD1. The V gene's germline CDR1 is KGHSH and CDR2 LQKENI. The CDR3 contains 14 residues. The J segment lost 7 bases and the V segment lost 3 bases, leaving 8 bases of the junction unmatched.

The genes are TRBV2 and TRBJ2-7; weak D call: TRBD2 (5 bases). Germline V gene data show CDR1 as SNHLY and CDR2 as FYNNEI. The CDR3 length is 16 residues. Trimming shortened V by 4 bases and J by 4 bases, and 20 bases separated the two germline ends. CDR3 loop: CASSAYRARGIYEQYF. The CDR3 DNA reads TGTGCCAGCAGTGCATACCGGGCCCGGGGAATTTACGAGCAGTACTTC.

CDR3 protein: CASSVSDTQYF. In nucleotides, the CDR3 is TGTGCCAGCAGCGTATCCGATACGCAGTATTTT. The chain uses TRBV7-2 and TRBJ2-3; unclear D gene. The CDR3 sequence is 11 residues long. Germline values: CDR1 SGHTA, CDR2 FQGNSA. Trimming pared 5 bases from V and 6 bases from J, leaving 6 bases between.

CDR3 coding DNA: TGTGCCAGCAGCCCGACAGCTTATGGCTACACCTTC. Translating it yields CASSPTAYGYTF. V and J are TRBV9 and TRBJ1-2; TRBD1 might be the D (5 bases). Germline V gene data show CDR1 as SGDLS and CDR2 as YYNGEE. V lost 4 bases, J lost 5 bases, and 9 bases lay in between. The CDR3 length is 12 residues.

The V gene is TRBV24-1, the J gene TRBJ2-7, with D perhaps TRBD1 (6 bases). Germline-derived CDR1 and CDR2 are KGHDR and SFDVKD. V lost 9 bases and J 5 bases, leaving 16 bases between the germline ends. The CDR3 has 13 amino acids. CDR3 in DNA: TGTGCCACCGCCGACCGCAGGGACAACGAGCAGTACTTC. Protein: CATADRRDNEQYF.

The chain recombines TRBV5-6 with TRBJ1-2; D is unclear. Trimming left V 0 bases short and J 3 bases short, with 3 bases between. Germline CDR1 reads SGHDT; CDR2 reads YYEEEE. The CDR3 runs 12 residues. The CDR3 coding sequence is TGTGCCAGCAGCTTGGCCGACTATGGCTACACCTTC. It yields the protein CASSLADYGYTF.

This rearrangement joins TRBV14 to TRBJ2-3, with 7 positions matching TRBD2. V lost 4 bases to trimming and J lost 2 bases; unmatched junction nucleotides: 12. CDR1 and CDR2 from the germline V gene are SGHDN and FVKESK. CDR3 length equals 17 residues. CDR3 DNA sequence: TGTGCCAGCAGCCCCCGGGGGGTTCTTGGGGCCACAGATACGCAGTATTTT. Residues: CASSPRGVLGATDTQYF.

V usage is TRBV5-1 and J usage is TRBJ2-2; TRBD1 is a possible D gene (6 bases). Germline V gene sequence: CDR1 SGHRS, CDR2 YFSETQ. Trimming removed 7 bases from V and 0 bases from J, with 10 bases in between. The CDR3 runs 14 residues. The CDR3 loop is CASLDRTNTGELFF. The CDR3 bases are TGCGCCAGCCTAGACAGGACGAACACCGGGGAGCTGTTTTTT.

The CDR3 loop reads CASSHPTSGRRETQYF. The CDR3 DNA reads as TGCGCCAGCAGCCACCCGACTAGCGGGAGGAGAGAGACCCAGTACTTC. This rearrangement joins TRBV4-1 to TRBJ2-5, with TRBD2 matching 13 bases. The CDR3 spans 16 residues. Unmatched junction bases numbered 5, after V lost 3 bases and J lost 4 bases. Germline V gives CDR1 MGHRA, CDR2 YSYEKL.